This T cell receptor (beta chain) was sequenced during a study of blood T cell repertoires in COVID-19. Study at large: PBMCs, B-cell-depleted T cells, or T cells provided the cDNA or gDNA that made up the material.

Per the original methods: Nucleated cell counts were estimated from reference gene primer amplification. The assay was immunoSEQ multiplex PCR, and TCRdb's table has in-frame clones only and misses some. D and trimming were read from the DNA, whereas the V and J calls and clone size are those reported in that table. The sample consists of around 220,000 clones, 65% to 85% of them appearing once. The CDR3 is made up of 15 amino acids. Trimming pared 2 bases from V and 5 bases from J, leaving 15 bases between. Germline V lookup: CDR1 LGHDT, CDR2 YNNKEL (reference sequence). The source is a woman aged 80 or over with acute or convalescent COVID-19. This rearrangement joins TRBV3-1 (or the pseudogene TRBV3-2) to TRBJ2-5; D is perhaps TRBD1 (6 bases). The material sequenced was peripheral blood. The CDR3 DNA sequence: TGTGCCAGCAGCCAACTCCCCCAGGGGTCGGAGACCCAGTACTTC. Protein sequence: CASSQLPQGSETQYF.